The clone carrying this T cell receptor beta chain was recorded many times. The data derive from a study of T cells after yellow fever vaccination. For the study at large: Sorting on CD3, CD45RA, CCR7 and CD95 yielded EM, EMRA, CM and Tscm memory subsets.

A single record per CDR3 protein comes from TCRdb applying MiXCR to the 5' RACE reads. The repertoire holds 20,000 to 30,000 distinct CDR3 sequences, roughly 4.7% seen once, with approximately 40% in the top ten. Unmatched junction bases numbered 4, after V lost 0 bases and J lost 8 bases. The CDR3 extends over 14 amino acids. The V gene's germline CDR1 is SGHRS and CDR2 YFSETQ. Study-wide results and limits: A large majority of primary-vaccination clones showed up again after the booster (roughly 96% CD4, 88% CD8). It was the secondary response that reached its peak faster, day 5 versus 15, but it was weaker.

Sequencing was performed on PBMCs, either bulk or a sorted T-cell subset (CD4+, CD8+, memory, or dextramer-sorted; not recorded which), taken on the day of the yellow fever booster vaccination. The receptor's source is a man aged 18-30 years who received the YFV17D yellow fever vaccine. The rearrangement uses TRBV5-1 and TRBJ1-4; TRBD1 aligns across 7 bases. This chain's CDR3 is CASSLEGAREKLFF. The CDR3 DNA sequence: TGCGCCAGCAGCTTGGAGGGGGCGCGGGAAAAACTGTTTTTT.